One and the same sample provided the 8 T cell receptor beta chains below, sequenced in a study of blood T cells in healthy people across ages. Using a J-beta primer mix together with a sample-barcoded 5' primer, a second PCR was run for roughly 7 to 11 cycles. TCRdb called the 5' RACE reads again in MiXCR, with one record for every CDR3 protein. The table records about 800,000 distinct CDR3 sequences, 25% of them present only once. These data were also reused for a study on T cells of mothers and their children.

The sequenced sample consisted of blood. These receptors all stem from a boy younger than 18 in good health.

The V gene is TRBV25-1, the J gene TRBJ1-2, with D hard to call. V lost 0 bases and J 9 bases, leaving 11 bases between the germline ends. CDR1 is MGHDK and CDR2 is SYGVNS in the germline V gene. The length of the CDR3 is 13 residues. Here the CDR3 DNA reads TGTGCCAGCAGTGAATACCCGTCGGGGAGCTACACCTTC. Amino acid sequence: CASSEYPSGSYTF.

CDR3 region: CASSLADRAFEQYF. CDR3 nucleotides: TGCGCCAGCAGCTTGGCCGACAGGGCATTCGAGCAGTACTTC. The chain carries TRBV5-1 and TRBJ2-7, with 7 bases lining up with TRBD1. This CDR3 comprises 14 residues. The V and J ends lost 0 bases and 6 bases, in that order; junction bases with no gene match: 6. Germline CDR1 SGHRS, CDR2 YFSETQ.

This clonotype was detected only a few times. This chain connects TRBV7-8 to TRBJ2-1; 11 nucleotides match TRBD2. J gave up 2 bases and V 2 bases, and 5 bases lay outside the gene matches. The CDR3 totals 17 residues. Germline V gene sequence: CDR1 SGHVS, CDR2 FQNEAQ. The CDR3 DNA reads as TGTGCCAGCAGCTTAACTAGCGGGGGTGTGCCCTACAATGAGCAGTTCTTC. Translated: CASSLTSGGVPYNEQFF.

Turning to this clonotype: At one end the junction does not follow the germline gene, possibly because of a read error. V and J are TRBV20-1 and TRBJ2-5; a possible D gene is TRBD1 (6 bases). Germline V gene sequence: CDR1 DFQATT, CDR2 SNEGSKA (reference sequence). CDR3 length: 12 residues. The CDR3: CSVRRGWETRYF. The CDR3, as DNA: TGCAGTGTTCGCAGGGGCTGGGAGACCCGGTACTTC.

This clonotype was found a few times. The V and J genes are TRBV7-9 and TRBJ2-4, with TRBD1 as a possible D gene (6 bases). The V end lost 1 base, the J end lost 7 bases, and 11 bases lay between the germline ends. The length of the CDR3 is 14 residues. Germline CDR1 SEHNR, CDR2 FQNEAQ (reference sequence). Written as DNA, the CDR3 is TGTGCCAGCAGCTTAGAACAGGGATGGAACATTCAGTACTTC. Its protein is CASSLEQGWNIQYF.

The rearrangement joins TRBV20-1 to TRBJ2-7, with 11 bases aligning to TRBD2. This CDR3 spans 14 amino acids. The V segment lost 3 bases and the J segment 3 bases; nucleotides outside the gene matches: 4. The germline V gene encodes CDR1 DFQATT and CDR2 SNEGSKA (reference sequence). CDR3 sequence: CSAREGLADYEQYF. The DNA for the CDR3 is TGCAGTGCTAGGGAGGGACTAGCGGACTACGAGCAGTACTTC.

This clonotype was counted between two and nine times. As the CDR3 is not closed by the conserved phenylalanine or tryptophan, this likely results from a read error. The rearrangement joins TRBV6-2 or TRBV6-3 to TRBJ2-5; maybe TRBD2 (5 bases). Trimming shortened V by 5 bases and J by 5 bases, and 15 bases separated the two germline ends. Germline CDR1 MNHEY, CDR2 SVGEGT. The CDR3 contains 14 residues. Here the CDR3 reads CASSMTKYFETQYY. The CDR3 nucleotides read TGTGCCAGCAGTATGACTAAGTACTTTGAGACCCAGTACTAC.

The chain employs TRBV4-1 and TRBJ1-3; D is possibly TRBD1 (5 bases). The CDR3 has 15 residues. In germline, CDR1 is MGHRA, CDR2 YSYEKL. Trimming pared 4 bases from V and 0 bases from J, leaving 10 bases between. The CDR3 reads CASSRSDNSGNTIYF. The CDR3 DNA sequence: TGCGCCAGCAGCCGCTCGGACAACTCTGGAAACACCATATATTTT.